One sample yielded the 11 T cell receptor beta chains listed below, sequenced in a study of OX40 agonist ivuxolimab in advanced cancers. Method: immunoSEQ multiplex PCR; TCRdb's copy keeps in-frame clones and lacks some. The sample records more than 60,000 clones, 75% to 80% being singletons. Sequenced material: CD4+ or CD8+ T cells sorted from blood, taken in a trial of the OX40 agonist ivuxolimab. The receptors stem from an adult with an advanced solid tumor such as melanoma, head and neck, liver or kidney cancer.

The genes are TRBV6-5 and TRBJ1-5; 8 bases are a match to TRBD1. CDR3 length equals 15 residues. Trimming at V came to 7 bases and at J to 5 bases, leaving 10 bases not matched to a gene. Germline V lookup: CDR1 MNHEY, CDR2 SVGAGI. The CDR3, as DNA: TGTGCCAGCACCCCTGCAGGGGGCGCCCATCAGCCCCAGCATTTT. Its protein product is CASTPAGGAHQPQHF.

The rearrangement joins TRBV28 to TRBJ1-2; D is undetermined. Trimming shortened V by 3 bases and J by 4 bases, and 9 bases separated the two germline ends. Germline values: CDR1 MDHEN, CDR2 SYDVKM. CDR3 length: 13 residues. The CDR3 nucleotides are TGTGCCAGCAGTTTCCATCAGGTCTATGGCTACACCTTC. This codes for CASSFHQVYGYTF.

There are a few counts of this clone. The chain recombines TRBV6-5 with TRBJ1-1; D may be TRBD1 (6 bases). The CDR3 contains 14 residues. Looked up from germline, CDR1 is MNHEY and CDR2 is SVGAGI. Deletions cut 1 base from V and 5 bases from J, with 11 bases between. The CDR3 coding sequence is TGTGCCAGCAGTTACTGGGGGCGGGGAACTGAAGCTTTCTTT. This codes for CASSYWGRGTEAFF.

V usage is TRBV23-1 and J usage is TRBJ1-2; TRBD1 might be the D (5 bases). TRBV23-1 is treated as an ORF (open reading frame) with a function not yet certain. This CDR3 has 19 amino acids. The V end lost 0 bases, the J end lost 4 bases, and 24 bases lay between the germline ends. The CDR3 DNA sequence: TGCGCCAGCAGTCAATCCCTAGGGGCTCCGGGGCAGGCGGTCTATGGCTACACCTTC. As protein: CASSQSLGAPGQAVYGYTF.

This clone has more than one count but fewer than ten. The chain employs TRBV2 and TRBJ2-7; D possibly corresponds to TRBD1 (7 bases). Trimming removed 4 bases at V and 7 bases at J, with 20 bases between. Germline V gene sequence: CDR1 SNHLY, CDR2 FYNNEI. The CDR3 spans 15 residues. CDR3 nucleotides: TGTGCCAGCAGTGGGCGACAGGGAGGTTCAGGTGAGCAGTACTTC. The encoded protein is CASSGRQGGSGEQYF.

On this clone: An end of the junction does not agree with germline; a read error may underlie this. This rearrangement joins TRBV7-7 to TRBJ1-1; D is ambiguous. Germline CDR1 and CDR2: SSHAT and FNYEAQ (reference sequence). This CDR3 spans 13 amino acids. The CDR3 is CASSWGLNTEAFF. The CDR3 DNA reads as TGTGCTAGCAGTTGGGGTCTGAACACTGAAGCTTTCTTT.

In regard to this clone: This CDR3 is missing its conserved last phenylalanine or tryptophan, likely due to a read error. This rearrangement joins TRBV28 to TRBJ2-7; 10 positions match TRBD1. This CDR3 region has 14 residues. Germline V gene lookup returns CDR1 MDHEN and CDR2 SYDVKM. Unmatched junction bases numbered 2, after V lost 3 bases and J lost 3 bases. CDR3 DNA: TGTGCCAGCAGTTTGGGGACAGGGGTCTACGAGCAGTACTTA. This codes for CASSLGTGVYEQYL.

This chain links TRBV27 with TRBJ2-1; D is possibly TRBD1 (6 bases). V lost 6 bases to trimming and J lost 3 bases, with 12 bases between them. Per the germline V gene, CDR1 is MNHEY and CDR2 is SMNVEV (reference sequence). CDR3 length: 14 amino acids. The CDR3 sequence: CASRVNRDYNEQFF. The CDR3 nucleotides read TGTGCCAGCAGGGTGAACAGGGACTACAATGAGCAGTTCTTC.

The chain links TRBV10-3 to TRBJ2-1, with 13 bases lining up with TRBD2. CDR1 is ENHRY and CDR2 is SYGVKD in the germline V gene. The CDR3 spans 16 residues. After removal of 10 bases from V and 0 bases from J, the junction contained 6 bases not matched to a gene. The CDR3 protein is CATSGTSGTSYNEQFF. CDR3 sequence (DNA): TGTGCCACCAGCGGGACTAGCGGGACCTCCTACAATGAGCAGTTCTTC.

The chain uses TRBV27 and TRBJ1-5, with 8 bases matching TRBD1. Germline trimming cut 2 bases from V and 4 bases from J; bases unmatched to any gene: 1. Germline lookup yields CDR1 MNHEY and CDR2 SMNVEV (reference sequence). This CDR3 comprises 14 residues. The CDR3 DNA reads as TGTGCCAGCAGTTTAACAGGGGGGAATCAGCCCCAGCATTTT. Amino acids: CASSLTGGNQPQHF.

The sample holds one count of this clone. In DNA, the CDR3 is TGTGCCAGCAGTTACGGTTACAATGAGCAGTTCTTC. It is translated as CASSYGYNEQFF. The V and J genes are TRBV6-6 and TRBJ2-1; D is undetermined. The CDR3 runs 12 residues. V lost 2 bases, J lost 4 bases, and 3 bases lay in between. Germline CDR1 reads MNHNY; CDR2 reads SVGAGI (reference sequence).